What follows are 10 T cell receptor beta chains derived from one specimen sequenced in a study of blood T cell repertoires in COVID-19. TCRdb's copy holds only in-frame clones and misses some; the assay was immunoSEQ multiplex PCR. The sample contains about 200,000 clones, about nine tenths of which appear only once. The sequenced sample consisted of peripheral blood. The receptor set was obtained from a man aged 55-75 years who had recovered from COVID-19.

This rearrangement joins TRBV6-5 to TRBJ2-7; D is undetermined. Germline V gene data show CDR1 as MNHEY and CDR2 as SVGAGI. Trimming took off 2 bases at V and 7 bases at J, with 9 bases between the two ends. The CDR3 spans 12 residues. In nucleotides, the CDR3 is TGTGCCAGCAGTTACACTTTAGCAGAGCAGTACTTC. Protein sequence: CASSYTLAEQYF.

CDR3 sequence reads: CASSQGGTLYNEQFF. CDR3 DNA sequence: TGTGCCAGCAGCCAAGGCGGGACTCTCTACAATGAGCAGTTCTTC. This rearrangement joins TRBV3-1 (or the pseudogene TRBV3-2) to TRBJ2-1; D might be TRBD2 (6 bases). This CDR3 comprises 15 residues. Looked up from germline, CDR1 is LGHDT and CDR2 is YNNKEL (reference sequence). The V end lost 1 base, the J end lost 3 bases, and 10 bases lay between the germline ends.

V usage is TRBV19 and J usage is TRBJ1-5, with 7 positions matching TRBD1. Germline CDR1 LNHDA, CDR2 SQIVND (reference sequence). This CDR3 spans 14 amino acids. Trimming took 6 bases from V and 7 from J; bases not matched to a gene: 9. The CDR3: CASRDLTGVQPQHF. CDR3 bases: TGTGCCAGTAGGGACCTCACAGGGGTCCAGCCCCAGCATTTT. The whole variable domain, remainder taken from reference TRBV19 and TRBJ1-5, is DGGITQSPKYLFRKEGQNVTLSCEQNLNHDAMYWYRQDPGQGLRLIYYSQIVNDFQKGDIAEGYSVSREKKESFPLTVTSAQKNPTAFYLCASRDLTGVQPQHFGDGTRLSIL.

V and J are TRBV6-5 and TRBJ1-1, with D possibly being TRBD1 (5 bases). Germline CDR1 is MNHEY and CDR2 is SVGAGI. Trimming pared 6 bases from V and 1 base from J, leaving 15 bases between. The CDR3 has 15 amino acids. The CDR3 sequence is CASRQDYTSNTEAFF. The CDR3 coding sequence is TGTGCCAGCAGACAGGACTATACGTCGAACACTGAAGCTTTCTTT.

The chain carries TRBV24-1 and TRBJ1-2; TRBD1 agrees at 7 bases. The V and J ends lost 3 bases and 2 bases, in that order; junction bases with no gene match: 2. This CDR3 is 14 amino acids long. Germline V gives CDR1 KGHDR, CDR2 SFDVKD. The CDR3 DNA sequence: TGTGCCACCAGTGATCGGACAGGAAACTATGGCTACACCTTC. Its translation is CATSDRTGNYGYTF.

V is TRBV28 and J is TRBJ1-2, with D perhaps TRBD1 (6 bases). V gave up 2 bases and J gave up 7 bases, with 14 bases separating them. The germline gives CDR1 MDHEN, CDR2 SYDVKM. There are 14 residues in the CDR3. The CDR3 sequence is CASSLISMTGGYTF. As DNA, the CDR3 is TGTGCCAGCAGTTTAATATCGATGACAGGTGGCTACACCTTC.

This clone was seen once. V is TRBV19 and J is TRBJ1-5, with TRBD1 matching over 11 bases. The ends lost 8 bases at V and 0 bases at J; junction bases unmatched: 6. The germline gives CDR1 LNHDA, CDR2 SQIVND (reference sequence). The CDR3 extends over 16 amino acids. Here the CDR3 reads CASRGQGDYSNQPQHF. The CDR3 DNA follows: TGTGCCAGTCGGGGACAGGGGGATTATAGCAATCAGCCCCAGCATTTT.

The rearrangement joins TRBV6-5 to TRBJ2-4, with D maybe TRBD1 (6 bases). There are 15 residues in the CDR3. V shed 6 bases and J shed 0 bases, with 12 bases lying between them. In germline, CDR1 is MNHEY, CDR2 SVGAGI. In DNA form, the CDR3 reads TGTGCCAGCAGGGACAGCGGCCTAGCCAAAAACATTCAGTACTTC. It specifies CASRDSGLAKNIQYF.

This chain uses TRBV5-6 with TRBJ2-2; the D gene is possibly TRBD1 (8 bases). The CDR3 runs 15 residues. V was cut by 4 bases and J by 6 bases, with 16 bases left in between. Per germline, CDR1 SGHDT and CDR2 YYEEEE. This CDR3 is CASSIRQGRAGELFF. Written as DNA, the CDR3 is TGTGCCAGCAGCATCAGACAGGGGAGGGCCGGGGAGCTGTTTTTT. The full variable domain, with the rest looked up from reference TRBV5-6 and TRBJ2-2, is DAGVTQSPTHLIKTRGQQVTLRCSPKSGHDTVSWYQQALGQGPQFIFQYYEEEERQRGNFPDRFSGHQFPNYSSELNVNALLLGDSALYLCASSIRQGRAGELFFGEGSRLTVL.

This clone was seen only once. The gene calls are TRBV18 and TRBJ1-5; D unclear. V lost 3 bases and J 5 bases, leaving 8 bases between the germline ends. Germline assignment: CDR1 KGHSH and CDR2 LQKENI. This CDR3 spans 13 amino acids. CDR3 protein: CASSPQLDQPQHF. The CDR3 DNA sequence: TGTGCCAGCTCACCCCAACTAGATCAGCCCCAGCATTTT.